This TCR beta chain is drawn from a study of T cells in Graves' hyperthyroidism and ophthalmopathy. Study-wide points: Expanded thyroid clonotypes (above 0.001) were mostly also found in blood.

CDR1 SGHAT and CDR2 FQNNGV come from the germline V gene. Trimming took 5 bases from V and 5 from J, leaving 9 bases between them. The CDR3 is made up of 12 amino acids. It was RNA transcripts that yielded the amplified TCR beta CDR3 regions. A set of HTBI primers served as the primers for a first-round RT-PCR of the TCR CDR3. TCRdb reprocessed the multiplex PCR reads via MiXCR and lists one record per CDR3 protein. In the table there are about 58,000 distinct CDR3 sequences, 49% of which are singletons. This clonotype came up many times. Its antigen is not identified. The chain links TRBV11-2 to TRBJ1-1; D is unclear. Sequencing was carried out using blood. This clonotype originated in a woman under 40 with Graves' ophthalmopathy. The DNA for the CDR3 is TGTGCCAGCAGCCCGCTGGTAACTGAAGCTTTCTTT. Its protein is CASSPLVTEAFF.